A selection of T cell receptor beta chains follows, all from one sample in a study of quantifying T cell responses using KT2 cells. Each CDR3 protein is one row after TCRdb ran MiXCR on the UMI-ligation and nested PCR reads. This sample carries approximately 50,000 distinct CDR3 sequences, roughly 12% of them seen once, and the ten largest clones take about 10%. Material: PBMCs spiked with cells of the T cell clone KT2. The receptors originated from a human donor. Both conserved end residues are part of each CDR3. Each record gives: D gene, J gene, clone size, V gene, CDR3 protein, CDR3 DNA. The D gene is left open where the match is weak. Rows give clone size only sometimes, using once, few, many, or a class for an expanded clone.

TRBD1 TRBJ1-2 - TRBV6-5 CASSFYSGTGGIGYTF TGTGCCAGCAGTTTTTATTCCGGGACAGGGGGCATCGGCTACACCTTC
TRBD2 TRBJ2-7 - TRBV6-6 CASRPGGQSPYEQYF TGTGCCAGCAGGCCGGGGGGTCAATCTCCCTACGAGCAGTACTTC
TRBD1 TRBJ2-1 few TRBV25-1 CASSGRDRVIDEQFF TGTGCCAGCAGTGGCCGGGACAGGGTCATAGATGAGCAGTTCTTC
- TRBJ2-7 few TRBV12-3/TRBV12-4 CASRPGPSYEQYF TGTGCCAGCAGACCCGGGCCCTCCTACGAGCAGTACTTC
TRBD1 TRBJ2-5 - TRBV4-2 CASSQRKGGETQYF TGTGCCAGCAGCCAAAGAAAAGGGGGCGAGACCCAGTACTTC
- TRBJ2-1 few TRBV27 CASLANNEQFF TGTGCCAGCCTCGCAAACAATGAGCAGTTCTTC
- TRBJ1-1 - TRBV12-3/TRBV12-4 CASRPLTANTEAFF TGTGCCAGCAGACCCCTTACAGCTAACACTGAAGCTTTCTTT
- TRBJ1-2 many TRBV29-1 CSVDQGTDGYTF TGCAGCGTTGACCAGGGGACTGATGGCTACACCTTC
- TRBJ2-3 many TRBV10-3 CAISARGADTQYF TGTGCCATCAGTGCGAGGGGCGCAGATACGCAGTATTTT
TRBD1 TRBJ2-7 few TRBV20-1 CSAIDRGTYEQYF TGCAGTGCCATAGACAGGGGCACGTACGAGCAGTACTTC
TRBD2 TRBJ2-7 - TRBV18 CASSSGGPEYEQYF TGTGCCAGCTCTTCGGGAGGGCCGGAGTACGAGCAGTACTTC
- TRBJ1-2 few TRBV12-3/TRBV12-4 CASSLAAVSYGYTF TGTGCCAGCAGTTTAGCGGCAGTCTCCTATGGCTACACCTTC
- TRBJ1-6 - TRBV2 CASSVRLESSPLHF TGTGCCAGCAGTGTCAGACTGGAGAGTTCACCCCTCCACTTT
- TRBJ2-7 many TRBV24-1 CATSDLPPRDEQYF TGTGCCACCAGTGATTTGCCCCCCAGGGACGAGCAGTACTTC
TRBD2 TRBJ2-2 - TRBV2 CASSPSGGTVRNTGELFF TGTGCCAGCAGCCCCAGCGGGGGGACAGTGAGGAACACCGGGGAGCTGTTTTTT
- TRBJ1-1 - TRBV18 CASSPRPGLQTEAFF TGTGCCAGCTCACCGCGGCCAGGACTGCAAACTGAAGCTTTCTTT
TRBD1 TRBJ2-7 - TRBV6-6 CASSYTTGDSYEQYF TGTGCCAGCAGTTACACTACAGGGGACTCCTACGAGCAGTACTTC
- TRBJ1-6 - TRBV20-1 CSAIARRGGSPLHF TGCAGTGCTATCGCCCGGAGGGGTGGTTCACCCCTCCACTTT
- TRBJ1-2 - TRBV29-1 CSVEDSNYGYTF TGCAGCGTTGAAGATTCGAACTATGGCTACACCTTC
- TRBJ2-2 many TRBV6-1 CASSEEIGSWTGELFF TGTGCCAGCAGTGAGGAAATTGGTAGTTGGACCGGGGAGCTGTTTTTT
- TRBJ2-1 - TRBV15 CATSRDLAASREQFF TGTGCCACCAGCAGAGATCTTGCAGCCTCTAGGGAGCAGTTCTTC
- TRBJ1-1 many TRBV7-9 CASSLQNTEAFF TGTGCCAGCAGCTTACAGAACACTGAAGCTTTCTTT
- TRBJ1-2 few TRBV30 CAWSATTRSYGYTF TGTGCCTGGAGTGCGACCACGAGAAGCTATGGCTACACCTTC
- TRBJ1-6 few TRBV20-1 CSARALQESPLHF TGCAGTGCCCGGGCCCTTCAGGAGTCACCCCTCCACTTT
- TRBJ2-3 many TRBV4-2 CASSQGWRDWAQYF TGTGCCAGCAGCCAAGGGTGGCGGGATTGGGCGCAGTATTTT
- TRBJ2-7 - TRBV12-3/TRBV12-4 CASSPRNGRADEQYF TGTGCCAGCAGTCCCCGGAACGGGAGAGCCGACGAGCAGTACTTC
TRBD1 TRBJ2-7 - TRBV5-1 CASSTGDRVEQYF TGCGCCAGCAGCACCGGGGACAGGGTGGAGCAGTACTTC
TRBD1 TRBJ1-2 few TRBV20-1 CSARTGGHYGYTF TGCAGTGCTCGGACAGGGGGCCATTATGGCTACACCTTC
- TRBJ2-6 many TRBV7-3 CASSLTSGANVLTF TGTGCCAGCAGCTTAACTTCAGGGGCCAACGTCCTGACTTTC
- TRBJ1-1 - TRBV2 CASSEYRTGNMNTEAFF TGTGCCAGCAGTGAATACCGAACAGGAAACATGAACACTGAAGCTTTCTTT
TRBD1 TRBJ2-6 few TRBV6-5 CASSYSRTGYSGANVLTF TGTGCCAGCAGTTACTCCCGGACAGGGTACTCTGGGGCCAACGTCCTGACTTTC
- TRBJ2-2 many TRBV6-5 CASSSGQLENTGELFF TGTGCCAGCAGTTCCGGACAGCTCGAGAACACCGGGGAGCTGTTTTTT
- TRBJ2-6 few TRBV7-9 CASSLGGSGANVLTF TGTGCCAGCAGCTTAGGAGGCTCTGGGGCCAACGTCCTGACTTTC
- TRBJ1-1 few TRBV20-1 CSARCCPNTEAFF TGCAGTGCTAGATGTTGTCCCAACACTGAAGCTTTCTTT
TRBD1 TRBJ1-1 few TRBV9 CASSPGGAPNTEAFF TGTGCCAGCAGCCCAGGGGGTGCTCCGAACACTGAAGCTTTCTTT
- TRBJ2-5 medium-sized TRBV13 CASSTYSWGPIWETQYF TGTGCCAGCAGCACTTATAGCTGGGGGCCCATTTGGGAGACCCAGTACTTC
- TRBJ1-1 few TRBV27 CASSSTNQGRGTEAFF TGTGCCAGCAGTTCTACTAATCAAGGGAGGGGGACTGAAGCTTTCTTT
- TRBJ1-5 few TRBV20-1 CSARGASNQPQHF TGCAGTGCTAGAGGGGCCTCCAATCAGCCCCAGCATTTT
TRBD2 TRBJ2-1 few TRBV6-5 CASSYSTSGGHNEQFF TGTGCCAGCAGTTACTCTACTAGCGGGGGTCACAATGAGCAGTTCTTC
TRBD1 TRBJ1-5 many TRBV9 CASSVTGGWDQPQHF TGTGCCAGCAGCGTGACAGGGGGGTGGGATCAGCCCCAGCATTTT
- TRBJ1-2 - TRBV6-5 CASSYYGRKVDGYTF TGTGCCAGCAGTTACTACGGGAGGAAGGTCGATGGCTACACCTTC
- TRBJ1-3 few TRBV15 CATSRDRTTGNTIYF TGTGCCACCAGCAGAGATCGGACAACCGGGAACACCATATATTTT
- TRBJ2-1 - TRBV12-3/TRBV12-4 CASSAQGSGDEQFF TGTGCCAGCAGTGCACAGGGGTCGGGGGATGAGCAGTTCTTC
- TRBJ2-7 few TRBV28 CASSLLPGILTYEQYF TGTGCCAGCAGTTTACTGCCAGGAATACTTACCTACGAGCAGTACTTC
- TRBJ2-1 - TRBV3-1 CASSQVRGEQYNEQFF TGTGCCAGCAGCCAAGTCAGGGGAGAGCAATACAATGAGCAGTTCTTC